This TCR beta chain was recorded in a study of T cells in localized non-small cell lung cancer. The study's findings and limits: There were a median around 53 of the top 100 tumor clones appearing in adjacent lung. Only one tumor region was sequenced, so heterogeneity remains possible.

A remark on this clone: Antigen: not known.

Profiled with immunoSEQ multiplex PCR; TCRdb holds only in-frame clones, not every one. The table has roughly 67,000 clones, approximately 84% seen once. This material consisted of peripheral blood, taken before any cancer treatment. This clonotype was obtained from a female donor at least 60 years old with stage I lung adenocarcinoma.

CDR3: CASSQDWALAGHNEQFF. In DNA form, the CDR3 reads TGTGCCAGCAGCCAAGATTGGGCCCTAGCGGGCCACAATGAGCAGTTCTTC. The genes are TRBV4-2 and TRBJ2-1; 8 bases are a match to TRBD2. This CDR3 comprises 17 residues. V gave up 0 bases and J gave up 5 bases; unmatched junction bases: 9. Germline CDR1 is LGHNA and CDR2 is YNFKEQ.